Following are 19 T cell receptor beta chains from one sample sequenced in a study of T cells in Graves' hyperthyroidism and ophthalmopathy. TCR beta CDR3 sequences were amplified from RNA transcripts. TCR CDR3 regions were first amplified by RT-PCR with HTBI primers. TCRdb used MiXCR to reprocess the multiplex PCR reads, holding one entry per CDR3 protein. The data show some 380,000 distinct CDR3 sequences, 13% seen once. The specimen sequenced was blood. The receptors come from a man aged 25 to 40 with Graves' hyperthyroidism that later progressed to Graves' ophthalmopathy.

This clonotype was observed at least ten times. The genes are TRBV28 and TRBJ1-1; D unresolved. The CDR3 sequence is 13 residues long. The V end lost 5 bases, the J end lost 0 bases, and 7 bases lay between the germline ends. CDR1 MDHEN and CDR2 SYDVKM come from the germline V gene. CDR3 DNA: TGTGCCAGCAGTATTGAGGTGAACACTGAAGCTTTCTTT. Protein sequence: CASSIEVNTEAFF.

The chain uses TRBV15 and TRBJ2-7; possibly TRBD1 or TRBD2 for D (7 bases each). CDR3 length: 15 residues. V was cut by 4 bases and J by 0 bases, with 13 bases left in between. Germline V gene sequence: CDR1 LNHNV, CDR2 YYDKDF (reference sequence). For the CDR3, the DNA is TGTGCCACCAGCACAGGGGGGGGTTTCTCCTACGAGCAGTACTTC. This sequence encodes CATSTGGGFSYEQYF. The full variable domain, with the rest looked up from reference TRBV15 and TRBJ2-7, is DAMVIQNPRYQVTQFGKPVTLSCSQTLNHNVMYWYQQKSSQAPKLLFHYYDKDFNNEADTPDNFQSRRPNTSFCFLDIRSPGLGDTAMYLCATSTGGGFSYEQYFGPGTRLTVT.

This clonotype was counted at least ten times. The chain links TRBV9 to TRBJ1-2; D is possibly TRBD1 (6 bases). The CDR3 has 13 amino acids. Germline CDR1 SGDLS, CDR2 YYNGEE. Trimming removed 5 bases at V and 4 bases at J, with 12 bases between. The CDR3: CASRDHRVYGYTF. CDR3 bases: TGTGCCAGCAGGGACCACAGGGTCTATGGCTACACCTTC.

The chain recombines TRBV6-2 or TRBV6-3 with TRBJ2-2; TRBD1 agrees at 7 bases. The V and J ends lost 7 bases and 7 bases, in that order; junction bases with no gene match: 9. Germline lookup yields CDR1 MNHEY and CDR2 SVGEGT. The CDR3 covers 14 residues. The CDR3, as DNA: TGTGCCAGCAACAACAGGGGTTCGGGCGGGGAGCTGTTTTTT. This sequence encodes CASNNRGSGGELFF.

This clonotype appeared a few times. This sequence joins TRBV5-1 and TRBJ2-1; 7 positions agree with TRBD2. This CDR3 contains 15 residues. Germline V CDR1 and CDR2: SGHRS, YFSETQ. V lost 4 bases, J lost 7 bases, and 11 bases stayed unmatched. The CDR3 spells CASSATGAGFNEQFF. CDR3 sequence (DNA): TGCGCCAGCAGCGCCACGGGAGCGGGGTTTAATGAGCAGTTCTTC.

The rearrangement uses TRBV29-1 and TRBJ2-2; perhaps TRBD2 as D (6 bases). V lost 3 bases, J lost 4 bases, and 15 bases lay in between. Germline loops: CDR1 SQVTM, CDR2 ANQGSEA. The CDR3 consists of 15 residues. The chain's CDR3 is CSVERGQETTGELFF. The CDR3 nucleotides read TGCAGCGTTGAGCGGGGTCAGGAGACCACCGGGGAGCTGTTTTTT.

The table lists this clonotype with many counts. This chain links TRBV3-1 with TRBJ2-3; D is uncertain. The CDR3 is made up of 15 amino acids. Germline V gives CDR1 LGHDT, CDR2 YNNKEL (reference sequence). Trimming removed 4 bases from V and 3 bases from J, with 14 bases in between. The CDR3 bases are TGTGCCAGCAGCCCTGGTTTCATTGGGACAGATACGCAGTATTTT. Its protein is CASSPGFIGTDTQYF.

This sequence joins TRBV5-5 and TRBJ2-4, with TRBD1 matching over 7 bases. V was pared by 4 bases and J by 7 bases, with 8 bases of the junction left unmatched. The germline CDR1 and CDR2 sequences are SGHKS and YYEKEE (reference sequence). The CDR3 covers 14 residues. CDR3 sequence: CASSVRTGSNIQYF. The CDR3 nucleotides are TGTGCCAGCAGCGTTAGGACAGGCAGTAACATTCAGTACTTC.

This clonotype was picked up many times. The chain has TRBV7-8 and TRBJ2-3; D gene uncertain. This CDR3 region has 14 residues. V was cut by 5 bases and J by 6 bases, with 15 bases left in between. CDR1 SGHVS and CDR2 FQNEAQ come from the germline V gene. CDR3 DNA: TGTGCCAGCAGCAACTACCGCACTAATGATACGCAGTATTTT. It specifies CASSNYRTNDTQYF.

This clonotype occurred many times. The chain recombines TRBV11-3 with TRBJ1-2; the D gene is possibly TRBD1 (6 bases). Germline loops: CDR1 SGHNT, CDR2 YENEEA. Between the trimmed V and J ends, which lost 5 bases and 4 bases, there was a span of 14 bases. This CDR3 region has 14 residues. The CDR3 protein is CASSPSSDSYGYTF. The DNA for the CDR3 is TGTGCCAGCAGCCCTTCCTCGGACAGCTATGGCTACACCTTC.

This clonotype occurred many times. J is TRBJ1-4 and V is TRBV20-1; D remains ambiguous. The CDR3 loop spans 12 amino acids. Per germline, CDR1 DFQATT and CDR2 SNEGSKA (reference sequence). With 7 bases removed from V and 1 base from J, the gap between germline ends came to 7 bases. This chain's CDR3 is CSGQETNEKLFF. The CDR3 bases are TGCAGTGGCCAGGAAACTAATGAAAAACTGTTTTTT.

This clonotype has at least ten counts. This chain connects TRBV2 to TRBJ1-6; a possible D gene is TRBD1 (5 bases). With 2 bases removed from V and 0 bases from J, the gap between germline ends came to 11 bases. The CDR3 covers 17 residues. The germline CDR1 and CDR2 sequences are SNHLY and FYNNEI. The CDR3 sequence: CASSEIGASSYNSPLHF. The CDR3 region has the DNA TGTGCCAGCAGTGAAATAGGGGCGAGCTCCTATAATTCACCCCTCCACTTT.

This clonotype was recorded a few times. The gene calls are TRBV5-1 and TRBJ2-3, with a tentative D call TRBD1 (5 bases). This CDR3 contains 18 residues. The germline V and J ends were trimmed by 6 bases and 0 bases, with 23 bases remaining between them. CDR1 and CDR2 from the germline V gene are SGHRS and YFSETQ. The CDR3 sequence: CASNRFPTRERSTDTQYF. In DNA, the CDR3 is TGCGCCAGCAACCGATTTCCTACCAGGGAAAGGAGCACAGATACGCAGTATTTT.

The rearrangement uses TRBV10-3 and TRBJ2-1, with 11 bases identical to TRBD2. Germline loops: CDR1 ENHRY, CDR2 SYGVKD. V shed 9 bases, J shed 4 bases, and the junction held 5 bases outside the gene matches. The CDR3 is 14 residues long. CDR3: CAMAGLADYNEQFF. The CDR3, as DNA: TGTGCCATGGCGGGACTAGCGGATTACAATGAGCAGTTCTTC.

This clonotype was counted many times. The CDR3 DNA follows: TGTGCCAGCAACTGGGAAATCACAGATACGCAGTATTTT. It encodes CASNWEITDTQYF. The rearrangement joins TRBV2 to TRBJ2-3; unclear D gene. V was shortened by 7 bases and J by 2 bases, with 10 bases between the two germline ends. CDR3 length equals 13 residues. Germline CDR1 is SNHLY and CDR2 is FYNNEI.

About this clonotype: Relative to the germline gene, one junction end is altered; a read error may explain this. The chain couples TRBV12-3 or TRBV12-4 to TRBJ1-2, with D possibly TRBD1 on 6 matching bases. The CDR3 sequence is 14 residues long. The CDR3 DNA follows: TGTGCCACCGAACCGACAGGAGGCGGCTATGACTACACCTTC. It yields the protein CATEPTGGGYDYTF.

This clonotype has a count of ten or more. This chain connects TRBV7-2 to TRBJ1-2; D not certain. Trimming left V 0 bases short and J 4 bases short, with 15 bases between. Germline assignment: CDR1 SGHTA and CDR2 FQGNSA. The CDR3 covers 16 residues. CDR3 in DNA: TGTGCCAGCAGCTTAGCGGTGACTATTATTTTCTATGGCTACACCTTC. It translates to CASSLAVTIIFYGYTF.

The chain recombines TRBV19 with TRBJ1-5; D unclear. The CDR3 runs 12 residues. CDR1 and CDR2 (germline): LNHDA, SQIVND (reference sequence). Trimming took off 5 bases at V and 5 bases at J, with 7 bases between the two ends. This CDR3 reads CASSSSYQPQHF. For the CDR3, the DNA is TGTGCCAGTAGTTCCTCTTATCAGCCCCAGCATTTT.

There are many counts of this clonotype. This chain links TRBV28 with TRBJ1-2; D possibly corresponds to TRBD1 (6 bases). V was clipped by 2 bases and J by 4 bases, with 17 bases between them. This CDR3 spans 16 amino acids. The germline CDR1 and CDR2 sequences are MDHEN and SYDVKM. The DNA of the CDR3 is TGTGCCAGCAGTTTAGCCGGACCGGGACATCTCTATGGCTACACCTTC. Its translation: CASSLAGPGHLYGYTF.